The clone carrying this TCR beta chain came up many times. The antigen remains unidentified. These data are taken from a study of Graves' ophthalmopathy and Graves' hyperthyroidism. Study-wide results and limits: Built on 13 signatures, a model told ophthalmopathy apart from stable hyperthyroidism with approximately 91% sensitivity and approximately 81% specificity.

Amplifying from RNA transcripts, the study obtained TCR beta CDR3 regions. HTBI primers served in a first-round RT-PCR, which a second-round multiplex PCR followed. Each CDR3 protein gets one entry after TCRdb re-called the multiplex PCR reads with MiXCR. Of a few hundred thousand distinct CDR3 sequences in the sample, under 45% were seen once. J lost 2 bases, V lost 6 bases, and 9 bases had no gene match. CDR3 size: 15 residues. Per germline, CDR1 DFQATT and CDR2 SNEGSKA (reference sequence). This receptor was taken from an adult man with Graves' hyperthyroidism. The chain is built from TRBV20-1 and TRBJ2-7; 11 bases fit TRBD2. Input material: peripheral blood or thyroid tissue (not recorded which). The CDR3 reads CSALRTSGSAYEQYF. CDR3 DNA: TGCAGTGCCCTGAGGACTAGCGGGTCCGCCTACGAGCAGTACTTC.